The 20 T cell receptor beta chains reported below all come from one sample, sequenced in a study of tumor-infiltrating lymphocytes in primary liver carcinoma. Unsorted whole blood supplied the blood RNA, and germline DNA was isolated too. From roughly 0.55 ug of total RNA, TCR beta-specific cDNA was reverse-transcribed using a constant-region primer. TCR beta libraries came from three nested multiplex PCR rounds using slightly modified ARM-PCR. A C-beta reverse primer was combined with TRBV1-TRBV30 forward primers in the first two PCR rounds, and each round had around 11 cycles. MiXCR, applied by TCRdb to the multiplex PCR reads, yields one record per CDR3 protein. The sample holds more than 150,000 distinct CDR3 sequences, about 55% seen once. Sequenced material: peripheral blood. The receptors were sampled from a man between 35 and 55 years old with primary liver carcinoma and hepatitis B virus infection.

With regard to this clonotype: One end of the junction fails to match germline, which may point to a read error. The chain couples TRBV6-5 to TRBJ2-2; 9 bases map to TRBD1. The CDR3 extends over 15 amino acids. The germline V gene encodes CDR1 MNHEY and CDR2 SVGAGI. The DNA of the CDR3 is TGCGCCAGCAGTTACTCGAACAGGGGGCCGGGGGAGCTGTTTTTT. Protein sequence: CASSYSNRGPGELFF.

The chain has TRBV10-3 and TRBJ2-1; D perhaps matches TRBD2 (7 bases). From germline, CDR1 is ENHRY and CDR2 SYGVKD. This CDR3 spans 13 amino acids. The CDR3 nucleotides are TGTGCATCGGCCCCAGGGGAGGGGAATGAGCAGTTCTTC. Protein: CASAPGEGNEQFF.

About this clonotype itself: This is likely a read error, given that the CDR3 carries no conserved phenylalanine or tryptophan at its end. The V call is TRBV6-5, the J call TRBJ1-2, with D possibly being TRBD1 (6 bases). The CDR3 runs to 14 residues. Looked up from germline, CDR1 is MNHEY and CDR2 is SVGAGI. Trimming removed 7 bases at V and 6 bases at J, with 18 bases between. The CDR3 DNA is TGTGCCAGCACCCGAGGGGGGGATTGGGATGGCTACACCTTA. Translated: CASTRGGDWDGYTL.

This clonotype was observed a few times. A clone one base away is much larger, so this may be a read error. The chain has TRBV11-1 and TRBJ1-1, with D possibly TRBD1 on 5 matching bases. The CDR3 is made up of 14 amino acids. V was shortened by 7 bases and J by 4 bases, with 16 bases between the two germline ends. CDR1 is SGHAT and CDR2 is FQDESV in the germline V gene (reference sequence). DNA of the CDR3: TGTGCCAGCACCCTCCACTGGCAGGGCACTGAAGCTTTCTTT. Protein sequence: CASTLHWQGTEAFF.

This clonotype was picked up many times. The chain is built from TRBV4-2 and TRBJ1-3; tentatively, D is TRBD1 (5 bases). Per germline, CDR1 LGHNA and CDR2 YNFKEQ. Trimming removed 3 bases at V and 0 bases at J, with 12 bases between. This CDR3 comprises 16 residues. The CDR3 DNA is TGTGCCAGCAGCCATGACTCGACAGCCTCTGGAAACACCATATATTTT. Translating it yields CASSHDSTASGNTIYF.

The genes are TRBV10-2 and TRBJ2-2; a possible D gene is TRBD2 (6 bases). This CDR3 is built from 15 residues. Germline V CDR1 and CDR2: WSHSY, SAAADI. Trimming pared 1 base from V and 7 bases from J, leaving 13 bases between. The CDR3 is CASSEFGGAGGELFF. In DNA, the CDR3 is TGCGCCAGCAGTGAGTTCGGAGGGGCAGGCGGGGAGCTGTTTTTT.

Notes on this clonotype: The CDR3 does not close with the conserved phenylalanine or tryptophan, likely indicating a read error. The chain couples TRBV28 to TRBJ2-5; D is uncertain. This CDR3 region has 13 residues. V was trimmed by 4 bases and J by 4 bases, leaving 10 bases between them. Looked up from germline, CDR1 is MDHEN and CDR2 is SYDVKM. Here the CDR3 reads CASSWHLRETQYY. The DNA for the CDR3 is TGTGCCAGCAGTTGGCATCTGCGAGAGACCCAGTACTAC.

This clonotype has more than one count but fewer than ten. The chain recombines TRBV6-5 with TRBJ2-7; D perhaps matches TRBD1 (5 bases). The germline V gene has CDR1 MNHEY and CDR2 SVGAGI. V was cut by 6 bases and J by 5 bases, with 20 bases left in between. The CDR3 runs to 15 residues. CDR3 protein: CASSSLSAGQNEQYF. The CDR3 coding sequence is TGTGCCAGCAGCTCCCTCTCGGCAGGGCAGAACGAGCAGTACTTC.

Of note for this clonotype: Sequence at one end of the junction differs from germline and may be a read error. The chain employs TRBV6-1 and TRBJ1-2; no clear D. Germline lookup yields CDR1 MNHNS and CDR2 SASEGT. This CDR3 spans 13 amino acids. CDR3 nucleotides: TGTGTCAGCGGTTACGAAGGGTACGGAGGCTACACCTTC. Amino acids: CVSGYEGYGGYTF.

On this clonotype itself: A much larger clone lies a single base off, so this may be a read error. V gene TRBV11-2 combines with J gene TRBJ1-1; D not certain. V lost 2 bases, J lost 8 bases, and 15 bases lay in between. This CDR3 is built from 14 residues. Per germline, CDR1 SGHAT and CDR2 FQNNGV. CDR3 in amino acids: CASSLSDPHGEAFF. CDR3 DNA: TGTGCCAGCAGCTTATCCGACCCCCACGGCGAAGCTTTCTTT.

The rearrangement joins TRBV4-1 to TRBJ1-1, with D tentatively TRBD1 (5 bases). Per the germline V gene, CDR1 is MGHRA and CDR2 is YSYEKL. The length of the CDR3 is 17 residues. V was pared by 0 bases and J by 1 base, with 15 bases between. CDR3 nucleotides: TGCGCCAGCAGCCAAGATGTGGACACTCGAGAGAACACTGAAGCTTTCTTT. Its translation is CASSQDVDTRENTEAFF.

As concerns this clonotype: This sequence may be a read error, since a much larger clone differs from it by one base. The chain recombines TRBV11-2 with TRBJ1-1; D not resolved. Per the germline V gene, CDR1 is SGHAT and CDR2 is FQNNGV. The CDR3 is 13 residues long. CDR3 amino acids: CASSSQMNIEAFF. The CDR3 DNA follows: TGTGCCAGCAGCTCTCAAATGAACATTGAAGCTTTCTTT. Full variable domain (rest looked up from reference TRBV11-2 and TRBJ1-1): EAGVAQSPRYKIIEKRQSVAFWCNPISGHATLYWYQQILGQGPKLLIQFQNNGVVDDSQLPKDRFSAERLKGVDSTLKIQPAKLEDSAVYLCASSSQMNIEAFFGQGTRLTVV.

As to this clonotype: This clone may be a read error of a much larger clone one base away. The V call is TRBV11-2, the J call TRBJ2-1, with D unresolved. In germline, CDR1 is SGHAT, CDR2 FQNNGV. The ends were cut back, 0 bases at V and 12 bases at J, with 6 bases in the middle. This CDR3 contains 11 residues. CDR3 nucleotide sequence: TGTGCCAGCAGCTTAGAATATGGGCAGTTCTTC. It yields the protein CASSLEYGQFF.

This chain connects TRBV6-1 to TRBJ1-3; D remains ambiguous. Per germline, CDR1 MNHNS and CDR2 SASEGT. The CDR3 covers 12 residues. Trimming stripped 6 bases from V and 3 bases from J, with 6 bases between. The CDR3 loop reads CASRESGNTIYF. The DNA for the CDR3 is TGTGCCAGCAGGGAGAGTGGAAACACCATATATTTT.

V is TRBV29-1 and J is TRBJ2-7; D may match TRBD1 or TRBD2 (5 bases each). Germline CDR1 is SQVTM and CDR2 is ANQGSEA. This CDR3 has 13 residues. The germline V and J ends were trimmed by 3 bases and 4 bases, with 13 bases remaining between them. As DNA, the CDR3 is TGCAGCGTTGAGGAAGGGACGGGGTACGAGCAGTACTTC. Translated: CSVEEGTGYEQYF.

This clonotype has a count of ten or more. The chain is built from TRBV11-2 and TRBJ2-5; D remains ambiguous. Trimming removed 4 bases from V and 3 bases from J, with 18 bases in between. CDR1 is SGHAT and CDR2 is FQNNGV in the germline V gene. This CDR3 contains 16 residues. The CDR3 region has the DNA TGTGCCAGCAGCTCCCTTGCGTACTCTAAAAAAGAGACCCAGTACTTC. Translating gives CASSSLAYSKKETQYF.

Remarks on this clonotype: A much more abundant neighbour one base away suggests this may be a read error. J is TRBJ2-7 and V is TRBV5-1, with a possible D match to TRBD2 (5 bases). This CDR3 has 16 amino acids. Germline CDR1 and CDR2: SGHRS and YFSETQ. The DNA for the CDR3 is TGCGTCAGCAGCTTCCTTGAGGGCGGCTTAGGGTACGAGCAGTACTTC. Protein product: CVSSFLEGGLGYEQYF.

The rearrangement joins TRBV5-4 to TRBJ1-1, with D unresolved. This CDR3 is 12 amino acids long. The V end was cut by 1 base, the J end by 8 bases, with 9 bases between. Germline V gene sequence: CDR1 SGHNT, CDR2 YYREEE (reference sequence). Written as DNA, the CDR3 is TGTGCCAGCAGCTTGTGGTCCTCAGAAGCTTTCTTT. Its protein product is CASSLWSSEAFF. Combining the CDR3 with reference TRBV5-4 and TRBJ1-1 gives the whole variable domain ETGVTQSPTHLIKTRGQQVTLRCSSQSGHNTVSWYQQALGQGPQFIFQYYREEENGRGNFPPRFSGLQFPNYSSELNVNALELDDSALYLCASSLWSSEAFFGQGTRLTVV.

Turning to this clonotype: The junction and the germline gene differ at one end; a read error may be behind it. The chain combines TRBV14 with TRBJ2-3; the D is unclear. CDR1 SGHDN and CDR2 FVKESK come from the germline V gene. The CDR3 spans 17 residues. The CDR3 DNA reads as TGTGCCAGCAGCCTATCAATATCGGGCCTTCCACCGGATATGCAGTATTTT. This codes for CASSLSISGLPPDMQYF.

A remark on this clonotype: The junction shows a germline mismatch at one end, possibly a read error. The chain recombines TRBV6-1 with TRBJ2-6; D perhaps matches TRBD1 (5 bases). The germline V gene encodes CDR1 MNHNS and CDR2 SASEGT. The CDR3 length is 14 residues. The CDR3 protein is CASSLRAGTNVLTF. The CDR3 DNA reads as TGTGCCAGCTCTCTCAGGGCTGGGACCAACGTCCTGACTTTC.